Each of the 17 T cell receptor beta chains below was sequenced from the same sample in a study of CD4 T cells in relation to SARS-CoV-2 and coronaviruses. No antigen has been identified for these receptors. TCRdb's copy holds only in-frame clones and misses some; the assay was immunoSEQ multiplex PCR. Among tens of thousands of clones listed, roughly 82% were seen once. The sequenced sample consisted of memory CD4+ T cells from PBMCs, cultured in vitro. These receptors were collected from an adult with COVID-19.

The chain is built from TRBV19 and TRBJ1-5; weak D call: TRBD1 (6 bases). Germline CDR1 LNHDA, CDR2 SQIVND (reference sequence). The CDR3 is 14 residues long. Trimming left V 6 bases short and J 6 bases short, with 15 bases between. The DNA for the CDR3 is TGTGCCAGTAGCCCACAGGGTCCAGGTCAGCCCCAGCATTTT. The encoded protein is CASSPQGPGQPQHF.

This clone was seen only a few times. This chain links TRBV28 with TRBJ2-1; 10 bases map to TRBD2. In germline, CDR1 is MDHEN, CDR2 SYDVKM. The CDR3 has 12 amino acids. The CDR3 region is CLTSGDYNEQFF. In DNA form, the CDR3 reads TGTCTTACTAGCGGGGACTACAATGAGCAGTTCTTC.

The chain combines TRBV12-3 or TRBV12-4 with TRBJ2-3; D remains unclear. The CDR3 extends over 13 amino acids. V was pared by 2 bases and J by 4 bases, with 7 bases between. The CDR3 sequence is CASSLNSPDTQYF. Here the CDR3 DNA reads TGTGCCAGCAGTTTAAACTCCCCAGATACGCAGTATTTT.

CDR3 sequence reads: CASSRTSGTYEQYF. Here the CDR3 DNA reads TGTGCCAGCAGCAGGACTAGCGGCACCTACGAGCAGTACTTC. The gene calls are TRBV6-5 and TRBJ2-7; 10 nucleotides line up with TRBD2. CDR1 is MNHEY and CDR2 is SVGAGI in the germline V gene. The V gene end was trimmed by 6 bases and the J gene end by 2 bases; junction bases not matched to a gene: 4. The CDR3 has 14 amino acids.

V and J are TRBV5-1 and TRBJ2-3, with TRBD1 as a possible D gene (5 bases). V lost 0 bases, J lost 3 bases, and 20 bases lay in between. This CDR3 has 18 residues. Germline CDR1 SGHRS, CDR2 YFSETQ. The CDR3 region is CASSLVGQGWMGTDTQYF. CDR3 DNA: TGCGCCAGCAGCTTGGTTGGCCAGGGCTGGATGGGAACAGATACGCAGTATTTT. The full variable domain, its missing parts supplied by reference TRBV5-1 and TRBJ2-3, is KAGVTQTPRYLIKTRGQQVTLSCSPISGHRSVSWYQQTPGQGLQFLFEYFSETQRNKGNFPGRFSGRQFSNSRSEMNVSTLELGDSALYLCASSLVGQGWMGTDTQYFGPGTRLTVL.

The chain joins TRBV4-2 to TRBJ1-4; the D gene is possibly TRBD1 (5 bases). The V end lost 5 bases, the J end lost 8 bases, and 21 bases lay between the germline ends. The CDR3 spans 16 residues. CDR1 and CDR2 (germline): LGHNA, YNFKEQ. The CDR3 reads CASSSAQGVGREKLFF. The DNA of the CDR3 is TGTGCCAGCAGCTCCGCTCAGGGTGTAGGTAGGGAAAAACTGTTTTTT.

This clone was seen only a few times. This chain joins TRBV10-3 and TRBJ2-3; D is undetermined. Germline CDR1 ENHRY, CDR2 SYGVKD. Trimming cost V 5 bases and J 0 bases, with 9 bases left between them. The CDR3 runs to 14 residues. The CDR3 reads CAISLTDSTDTQYF. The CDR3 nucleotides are TGTGCCATCAGTCTGACGGATAGCACAGATACGCAGTATTTT.

In nucleotides, the CDR3 is TGTGCCAGCAGTTTCACAGGATTGGGGACTAATGAAAAACTGTTTTTT. It codes for CASSFTGLGTNEKLFF. V gene TRBV6-5 combines with J gene TRBJ1-4; TRBD1 might be the D (5 bases). Germline CDR1 and CDR2: MNHEY and SVGAGI. CDR3 length: 16 residues. V was shortened by 4 bases and J by 2 bases, with 14 bases between the two germline ends.

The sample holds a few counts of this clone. CDR3 coding DNA: TGTGCCAGCAGCTCCCGGGGAGGGGGCTTGGGCAATCAGCCCCAGCATTTT. It encodes CASSSRGGGLGNQPQHF. The chain employs TRBV7-9 and TRBJ1-5; 7 bases map to TRBD1. Trimming cost V 4 bases and J 2 bases; bases outside gene matches: 11. The CDR3 sequence is 17 residues long. Germline lookup yields CDR1 SEHNR and CDR2 FQNEAQ (reference sequence).

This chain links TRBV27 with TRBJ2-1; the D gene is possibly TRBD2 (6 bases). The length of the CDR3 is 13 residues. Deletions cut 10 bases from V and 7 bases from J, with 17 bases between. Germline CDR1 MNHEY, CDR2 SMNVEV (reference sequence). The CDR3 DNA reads TGTGCCACCTTACCTCGGGGGACTAATGAGCAGTTCTTC. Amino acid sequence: CATLPRGTNEQFF.

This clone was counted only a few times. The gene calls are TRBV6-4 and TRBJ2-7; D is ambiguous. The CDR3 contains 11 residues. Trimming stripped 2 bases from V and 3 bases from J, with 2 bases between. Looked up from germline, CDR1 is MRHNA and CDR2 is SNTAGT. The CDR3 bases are TGTGCCAGCAGTGACAGCTACGAGCAGTACTTC. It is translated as CASSDSYEQYF.

The CDR3 spells CASSQIQGGYTEAFF. DNA for the CDR3: TGTGCCAGCAGCCAAATCCAGGGGGGGTACACTGAAGCTTTCTTT. The chain uses TRBV14 and TRBJ1-1; 7 bases fit TRBD1. V was clipped by 2 bases and J by 3 bases; unmatched bases: 6. This CDR3 is built from 15 residues. CDR1 and CDR2 from the germline V gene are SGHDN and FVKESK.

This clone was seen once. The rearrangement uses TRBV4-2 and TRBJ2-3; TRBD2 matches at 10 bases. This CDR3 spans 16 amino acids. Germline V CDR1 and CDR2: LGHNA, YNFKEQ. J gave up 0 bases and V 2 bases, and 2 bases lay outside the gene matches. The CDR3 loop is CASSQSTSGSTDTQYF. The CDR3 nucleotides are TGTGCCAGCAGCCAATCGACTAGCGGGAGCACAGATACGCAGTATTTT.

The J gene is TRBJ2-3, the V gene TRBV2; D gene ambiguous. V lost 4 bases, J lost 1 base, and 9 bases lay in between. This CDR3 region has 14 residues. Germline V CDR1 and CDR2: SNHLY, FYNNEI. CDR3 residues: CASSGDSRTDTQYF. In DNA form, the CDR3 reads TGTGCCAGCAGTGGAGACTCTCGCACAGATACGCAGTATTTT. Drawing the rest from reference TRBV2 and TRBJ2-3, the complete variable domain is EPEVTQTPSHQVTQMGQEVILRCVPISNHLYFYWYRQILGQKVEFLVSFYNNEISEKSEIFDDQFSVERPDGSNFTLKIRSTKLEDSAMYFCASSGDSRTDTQYFGPGTRLTVL.

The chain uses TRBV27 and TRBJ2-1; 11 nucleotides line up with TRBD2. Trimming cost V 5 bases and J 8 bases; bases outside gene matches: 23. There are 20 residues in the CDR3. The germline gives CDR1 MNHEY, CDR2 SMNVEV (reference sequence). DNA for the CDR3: TGTGCCAGCAGTCGCCGGGCGGGTAGCGGGAGGGCCTCGAGGCTCGATGAGCAGTTCTTC. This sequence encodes CASSRRAGSGRASRLDEQFF.

The CDR3 spells CASTLAGLNYEQYF. The DNA of the CDR3 is TGTGCCAGCACACTAGCGGGTCTCAACTACGAGCAGTACTTC. V and J are TRBV6-5 and TRBJ2-7, with TRBD2 matching over 9 bases. The CDR3 contains 14 residues. Trimming removed 7 bases from V and 3 bases from J; junction bases left unmatched: 7. From germline, CDR1 is MNHEY and CDR2 SVGAGI.

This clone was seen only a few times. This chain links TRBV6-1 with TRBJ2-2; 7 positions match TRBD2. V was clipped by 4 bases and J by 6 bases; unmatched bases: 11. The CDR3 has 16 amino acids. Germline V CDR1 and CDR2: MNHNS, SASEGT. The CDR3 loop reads CASSGRRGYTPGELFF. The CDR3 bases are TGTGCCAGCAGTGGGCGGCGGGGGTACACCCCCGGGGAGCTGTTTTTT.